Here is one T cell receptor (beta chain) with its context. Its matching antigen is unknown. This sample stems from a study of cytomegalovirus exposure and HLA in healthy donors. The length of the CDR3 is 17 residues. Germline CDR1 is MNHEY and CDR2 is SMNVEV (reference sequence). V lost 2 bases and J lost 4; bases outside the gene matches: 13. Study results and caveats: Within a later analysis, the majority of CMV-associated TCR beta chains appeared HLA-restricted.

13 Jbeta primers and 60 Vbeta primers were used for the PCR. Only in-frame clones appear in the TCRdb table, and some are missing; sequencing was by immunoSEQ multiplex PCR. The top ten hold about 6.7% of the sample, which has 130,000 to 150,000 clones, 65% to 85% seen once. The sequence was collected from a woman aged 40 to 49 in good health and CMV-seropositive. J is TRBJ2-5 and V is TRBV27; 7 bases are shared with TRBD1. Specimen: PBMCs. DNA of the CDR3: TGTGCCAGCAGTTTACATTTTCCCGGGACAGATAGAGAGACCCAGTACTTC. This translates into CASSLHFPGTDRETQYF.